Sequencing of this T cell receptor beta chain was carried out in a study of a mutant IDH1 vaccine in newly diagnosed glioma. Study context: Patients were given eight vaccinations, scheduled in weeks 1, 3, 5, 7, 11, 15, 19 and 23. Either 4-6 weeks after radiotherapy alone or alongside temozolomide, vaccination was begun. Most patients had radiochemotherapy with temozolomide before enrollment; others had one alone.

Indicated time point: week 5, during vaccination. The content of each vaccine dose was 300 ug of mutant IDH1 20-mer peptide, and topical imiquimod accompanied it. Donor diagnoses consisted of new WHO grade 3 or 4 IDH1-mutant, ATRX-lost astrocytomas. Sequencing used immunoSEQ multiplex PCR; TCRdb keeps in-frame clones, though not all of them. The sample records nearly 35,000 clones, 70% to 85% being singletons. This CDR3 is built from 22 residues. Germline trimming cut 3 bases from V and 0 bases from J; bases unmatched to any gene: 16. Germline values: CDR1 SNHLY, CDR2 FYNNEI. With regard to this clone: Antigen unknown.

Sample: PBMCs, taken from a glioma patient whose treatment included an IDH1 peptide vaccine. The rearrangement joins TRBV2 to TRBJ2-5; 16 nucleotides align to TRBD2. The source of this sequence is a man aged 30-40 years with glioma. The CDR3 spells CASSDPKQGLAGGATNQETQYF. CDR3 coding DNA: TGTGCCAGCAGTGACCCGAAACAGGGACTAGCGGGGGGGGCGACGAACCAAGAGACCCAGTACTTC.